This record covers a single TCR beta chain. Its cognate antigen is unknown. Produced via immunoSEQ multiplex PCR; TCRdb's table is partial and in-frame only. The sample lists about 22,000 clones; over 60% were seen once. Over chemoradiotherapy, repertoires were sampled more than once. The data originate from a study of chemoradiotherapy in HPV16-positive cancers. Study details: A couple of HPV16-positive patients' cells yielded candidate HPV-specific clones and common motifs.

Germline-derived CDR1 and CDR2 are SGHAT and FQNNGV. The V and J ends lost 6 bases and 1 base respectively, with 12 bases between them. The CDR3 contains 15 residues. General study results and limits: HPV-specific T cells were functionally defined from only a couple of HPV16-positive patients. Non-HPV-specific T cells did not expand in tumors during treatment, whereas candidate HPV-specific clones and E7-related motifs did.

The clonotype originates from a human donor with HPV-associated anogenital cancer. J is TRBJ2-2 and V is TRBV11-2; a weak D match, TRBD1 (6 bases). Sampling was performed from a patient who underwent chemoradiotherapy. DNA for the CDR3: TGTGCCAGCAGATTCGGGACATTGAACACCGGGGAGCTGTTTTTT. It specifies CASRFGTLNTGELFF.